This T cell receptor (beta chain) was sequenced in a study of radiotherapy plus CTLA-4 blockade in lung cancer. Remarks on this clone: The target antigen is unknown.

This CDR3 region has 13 residues. V gave up 5 bases and J gave up 10 bases; unmatched junction bases: 6. The germline V gene encodes CDR1 SGHDN and CDR2 FVKESK. Produced via immunoSEQ multiplex PCR; TCRdb's table is partial and in-frame only. Of 45,000 or so clones in the sample, 70% to 75% are singletons; the top ten hold 3.5% to 4%. Study-wide points: Radiotherapy with ipilimumab was followed by blood expansion of tumor-derived clones.

The sequence was collected from a human donor with non-small cell lung cancer who had a complete response to radiotherapy plus ipilimumab. Specimen: peripheral blood, collected from a patient treated with radiotherapy plus ipilimumab. The chain is built from TRBV14 and TRBJ1-1; TRBD1 agrees at 11 bases. The CDR3 loop reads CASSVGQGVGAFF. The CDR3 DNA is TGTGCCAGCAGCGTGGGACAGGGGGTCGGAGCTTTCTTT.